These T cell receptor beta chains were read from a single sample in a study of blood T cell repertoires in COVID-19. The table came from immunoSEQ multiplex PCR; TCRdb's copy has only in-frame clones and leaves some out. Among almost 200,000 clones, 86% were seen once, and the ten largest hold approximately 0.75%. Sequenced: peripheral blood. All receptors derive from a woman in her 70s with acute or convalescent COVID-19. The CDR3 runs from the conserved cysteine through the conserved F or W. The D gene is left open where the match is weak. Expanded clones are given a class, and other clones once, few, many or no size at all.

cdr3_aa cdr3_nt clone_size j_call d_call v_call
CASTGESGNTIYF TGCGCCAGCACGGGAGAGAGCGGAAACACCATATATTTT NA TRBJ1-3 NA TRBV5-1
CASSHPFSGNTIYF TGCGCCAGCAGCCATCCCTTCTCTGGAAACACCATATATTTT NA TRBJ1-3 NA TRBV4-1
CASSLALDRDYGYTF TGCGCCAGCAGCTTGGCCTTGGACAGGGACTATGGCTACACCTTC NA TRBJ1-2 TRBD1 TRBV5-1
CASSAQQGSPYNSPLHF TGTGCCAGCAGCGCCCAACAGGGGTCTCCTTATAATTCACCCCTCCACTTT many TRBJ1-6 TRBD1 TRBV9
CASSRLAGDTGELFF TGCGCCAGCAGCAGACTAGCGGGAGACACCGGGGAGCTGTTTTTT NA TRBJ2-2 TRBD2 TRBV10-1
CASRLTTRTIYEQYF TGTGCCAGCAGGTTGACAACGCGGACAATCTACGAGCAGTACTTC NA TRBJ2-7 NA TRBV5-5
CSASSLGSPEETQYF TGCAGTGCTAGTTCCCTGGGCAGCCCAGAAGAGACCCAGTACTTC NA TRBJ2-5 NA TRBV20-1
CASSLVLTGDPYGYTF TGTGCCAGCAGCTTAGTTTTAACGGGGGATCCCTATGGCTACACCTTC few TRBJ1-2 NA TRBV11-3
CASSLNPQEQSYNEQFF TGCGCCAGCAGCTTGAATCCCCAGGAACAGTCCTACAATGAGCAGTTCTTC NA TRBJ2-1 NA TRBV5-1
CASSPDYYEQYF TGTGCCAGCTCACCAGACTACTACGAGCAGTACTTC NA TRBJ2-7 NA TRBV18
CASTYPTEGSEQFF TGTGCCAGCACCTATCCGACAGAAGGGTCTGAGCAGTTCTTC NA TRBJ2-1 NA TRBV5-4
CATSEGGGNTIYF TGTGCCACCAGTGAGGGGGGTGGAAACACCATATATTTT NA TRBJ1-3 NA TRBV24-1
CASRERDRTYEQYF TGTGCCAGCAGAGAGCGGGACAGGACCTACGAGCAGTACTTC NA TRBJ2-7 NA TRBV2
CASSLGRAADTQYF TGTGCCAGCAGTTTGGGGAGGGCCGCGGATACGCAGTATTTT once TRBJ2-3 TRBD2 TRBV27
CASSQVVGGRGTQYF TGTGCCAGCAGCCAGGTAGTAGGGGGGAGGGGGACCCAGTACTTC NA TRBJ2-5 NA TRBV3-1/TRBV3-2
CASSAGGSNTGELFF TGTGCCAGCAGCGCAGGGGGGTCGAACACCGGGGAGCTGTTTTTT NA TRBJ2-2 NA TRBV5-4
CAINEDRGYGYTF TGTGCCATCAACGAGGACAGGGGCTATGGCTACACCTTC NA TRBJ1-2 TRBD1 TRBV10-3
CASSLDPYRVADGYTF TGTGCCAGCAGCTTGGACCCCTACAGGGTGGCAGACGGCTACACCTTC NA TRBJ1-2 NA TRBV5-4
CASSLGAADYEKLFF TGTGCCAGCAGCTTGGGGGCAGCCGATTATGAAAAACTGTTTTTT NA TRBJ1-4 NA TRBV5-5
CASRGSTNEQFF TGTGCCAGTAGGGGCAGTACAAATGAGCAGTTCTTC NA TRBJ2-1 NA TRBV6-5
CASSPYPGGNNEQFF TGTGCCAGTAGCCCTTACCCCGGGGGAAACAATGAGCAGTTCTTC NA TRBJ2-1 NA TRBV19
CASSEMGGIVPTYEQYF TGTGCCAGCAGTGAAATGGGCGGGATAGTGCCTACCTACGAGCAGTACTTC once TRBJ2-7 NA TRBV2
CASIARIPQGLNQPQHF TGTGCCAGCATCGCTAGGATCCCACAGGGGCTTAATCAGCCCCAGCATTTT NA TRBJ1-5 TRBD1 TRBV5-8
CASSIPRTGGNEQFF TGTGCCAGTAGTATCCCGAGGACAGGGGGCAATGAGCAGTTCTTC NA TRBJ2-1 TRBD1 TRBV19
CASTRDRGNEQFF TGTGCCAGCACGCGGGACAGGGGAAATGAGCAGTTCTTC NA TRBJ2-1 TRBD1 TRBV5-6
CATSDDRGELAKNIQYF TGTGCCACCAGTGATGACAGGGGGGAACTAGCCAAAAACATTCAGTACTTC NA TRBJ2-4 TRBD1 TRBV24-1
CASKERRGTGELFF TGTGCCAGCAAGGAAAGGAGAGGGACCGGGGAGCTGTTTTTT NA TRBJ2-2 NA TRBV6-5
CASSQPRGSSGNTIYF TGTGCCAGCAGTCAACCCAGGGGATCCTCTGGAAACACCATATATTTT NA TRBJ1-3 NA TRBV28
CASSLQGARTGELFF TGTGCCAGCAGCTTACAGGGGGCTCGCACCGGGGAGCTGTTTTTT few TRBJ2-2 TRBD1 TRBV7-9